The clone carrying this T cell receptor (beta chain) has a count of ten or more. As yet, its antigen is unknown. The germline gives CDR1 DFQATT, CDR2 SNEGSKA (reference sequence). This CDR3 is 14 amino acids long. This entry is derived from a study of T cells in Graves' hyperthyroidism and ophthalmopathy. The TCR beta CDR3 regions underwent amplification using RNA transcripts as the source. During a first-round RT-PCR of the TCR CDR3, the HTBI primer set was used. From the multiplex PCR reads, TCRdb called clonotypes with MiXCR, one entry per CDR3 protein. The table lists 600,000 to 700,000 distinct CDR3 sequences, roughly 15% of them singletons, with around 4.5% in the top ten. General study findings and limits: Ophthalmopathy could be told apart from stable hyperthyroidism with a 13 V-J model. Blood also held most thyroid clonotypes expanded beyond 0.001.

Ophthalmopathy patients had moderate-to-severe active disease, CAS ≥3, NOSPECS ≥4, and disease duration under 3 months. From roughly 10 ml of fresh peripheral blood, PBMCs were isolated. This sequence was found in a woman in her 40s with Graves' ophthalmopathy. This chain links TRBV20-1 with TRBJ2-7; the match to TRBD2 covers 13 bases. The sequencing input was blood. CDR3 in DNA: TGCAGCCTCCAACTAGCGGGAGGGTCCTACGAGCAGTACTTC. Its protein product is CSLQLAGGSYEQYF.